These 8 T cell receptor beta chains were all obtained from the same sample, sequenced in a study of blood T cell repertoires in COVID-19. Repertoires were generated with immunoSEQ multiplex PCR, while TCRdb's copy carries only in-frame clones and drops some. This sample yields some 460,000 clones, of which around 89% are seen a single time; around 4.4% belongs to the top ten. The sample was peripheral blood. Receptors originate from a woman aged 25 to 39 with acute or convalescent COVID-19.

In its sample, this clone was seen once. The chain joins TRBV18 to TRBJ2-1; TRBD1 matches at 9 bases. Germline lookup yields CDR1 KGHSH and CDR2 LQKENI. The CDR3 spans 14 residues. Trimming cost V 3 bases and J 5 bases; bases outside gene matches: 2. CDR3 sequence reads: CASSPRTGDNEQFF. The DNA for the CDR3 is TGTGCCAGCTCACCGAGGACAGGGGACAATGAGCAGTTCTTC.

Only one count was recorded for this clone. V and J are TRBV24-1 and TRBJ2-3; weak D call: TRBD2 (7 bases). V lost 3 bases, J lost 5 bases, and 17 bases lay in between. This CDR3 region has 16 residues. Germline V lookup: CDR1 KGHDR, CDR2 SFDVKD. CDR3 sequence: CATSDVTGGWKDTQYF. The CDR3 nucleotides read TGTGCCACCAGTGATGTGACGGGGGGCTGGAAAGATACGCAGTATTTT.

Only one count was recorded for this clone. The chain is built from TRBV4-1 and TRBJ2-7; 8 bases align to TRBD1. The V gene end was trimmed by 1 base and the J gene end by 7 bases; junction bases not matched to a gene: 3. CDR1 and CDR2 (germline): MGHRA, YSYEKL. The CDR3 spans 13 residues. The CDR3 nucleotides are TGCGCCAGCAGCCAAGCAGGGGGCAGGGAGCAGTACTTC. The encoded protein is CASSQAGGREQYF.

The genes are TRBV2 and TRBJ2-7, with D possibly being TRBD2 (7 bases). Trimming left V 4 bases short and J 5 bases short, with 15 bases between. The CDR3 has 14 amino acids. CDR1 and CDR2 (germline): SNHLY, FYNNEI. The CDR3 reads CASSGTGGWHEQYF. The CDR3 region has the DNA TGTGCCAGCAGTGGGACGGGGGGCTGGCACGAGCAGTACTTC.

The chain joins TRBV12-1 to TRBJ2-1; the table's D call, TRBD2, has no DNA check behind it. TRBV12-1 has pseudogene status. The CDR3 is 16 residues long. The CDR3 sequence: CASSHPPGGAYNEQFF. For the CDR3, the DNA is TGTGCCAGCAGCCATCCACCCGGGGGGGCCTACAATGAGCAGTTCTTC.

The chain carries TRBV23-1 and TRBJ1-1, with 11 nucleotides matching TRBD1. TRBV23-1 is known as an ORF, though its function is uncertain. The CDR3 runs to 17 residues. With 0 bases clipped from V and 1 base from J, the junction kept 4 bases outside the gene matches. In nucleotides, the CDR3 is TGCGCCAGCAGTCAATCCTGGACAGGGGGCACGAACACTGAAGCTTTCTTT. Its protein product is CASSQSWTGGTNTEAFF.

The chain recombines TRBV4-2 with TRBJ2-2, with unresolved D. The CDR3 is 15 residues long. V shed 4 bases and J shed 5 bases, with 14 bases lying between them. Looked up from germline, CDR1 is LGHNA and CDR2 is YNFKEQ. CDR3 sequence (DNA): TGTGCCAGCAGCCCGTCCCGGTTTGGTACCGGGGAGCTGTTTTTT. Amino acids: CASSPSRFGTGELFF.

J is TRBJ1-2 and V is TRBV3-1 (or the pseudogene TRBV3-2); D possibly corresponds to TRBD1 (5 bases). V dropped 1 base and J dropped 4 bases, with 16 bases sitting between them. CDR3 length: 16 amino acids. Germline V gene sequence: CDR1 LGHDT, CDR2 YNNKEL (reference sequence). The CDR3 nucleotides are TGTGCCAGCAGCCAAGCCGATCACAACGGGGGCTATGGCTACACCTTC. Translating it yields CASSQADHNGGYGYTF.